The entry below describes one T cell receptor (beta chain). Its antigen is currently unknown. The PCR employed 60 Vbeta primers together with 13 Jbeta primers. The method was immunoSEQ multiplex PCR; TCRdb's version includes in-frame clones alone and lacks a portion of them. The table shows 150,000 to 180,000 clones, with 74% occurring only once. Donors were ostensibly healthy at sampling, although undocumented immune exposures were probable. This sample stems from a study of cytomegalovirus exposure and HLA in healthy donors. Findings of the study overall: Per a later analysis, HLA-associated TCR beta chains showed more clonal expansion than other, equally common TCR beta chains. Later analysis identified 17,000 or so TCR beta sequences associated with HLA alleles, using a false discovery rate threshold of 0.05.

CDR1 is SNHLY and CDR2 is FYNNEI in the germline V gene. The CDR3 loop spans 13 amino acids. Between the trimmed V and J ends, which lost 2 bases and 9 bases, there was a span of 8 bases. The chain has TRBV2 and TRBJ1-6; D not certain. This TCR came from a man under 40 in good health and CMV-seronegative. Source material: PBMCs. The CDR3 DNA is TGTGCCAGCAGTGAAAGCCCAAGTTCACCCCTCCACTTT. Translating gives CASSESPSSPLHF.